Sequencing of this TCR beta chain was carried out in a study of T cells in women clearing cervical HPV infection. Profiling relied on immunoSEQ multiplex PCR, and the TCRdb table lists in-frame clones only, not all of them. Here the sample table reports tens of thousands of clones. The V gene lost 1 base and the J gene lost 7 bases, with 4 bases spanning the gap. This CDR3 spans 12 amino acids. Germline CDR1 SGHTA, CDR2 FQGNSA. A word on this clone: The CDR3 extends 3 residues past the end of the read, so its final part is completed from the germline J gene.

The chain uses TRBV7-2 and TRBJ1-4; D call uncertain. Specimen: blood buffy coat. The sequence was collected from a woman between 18 and 75 years old with a cervical HPV16 infection that either progressed to CIN3+ or cleared (not recorded which). The CDR3 loop is CASSLGAEKLFF. The sequenced CDR3 bases are TGTGCCAGCAGCTTAGGGGCTGAAAAA.